Below are 12 T cell receptor beta chains sequenced from a single sample in a study of blood T cell repertoires in COVID-19. This table comes from immunoSEQ multiplex PCR, and its TCRdb copy is limited to in-frame clones, with some not included. The data contain about 98,000 clones, around 80% of them singletons. The sample taken for sequencing was peripheral blood. The receptors stem from a man older than 75 with acute or convalescent COVID-19.

Only a few counts were recorded for this clone. The V call is TRBV18, the J call TRBJ2-1; D is ambiguous. The CDR3 has 16 residues. From germline, CDR1 is KGHSH and CDR2 LQKENI. V was cut by 0 bases and J by 2 bases, with 11 bases left in between. The CDR3 reads CASSPPEFSPYNEQFF. In nucleotides, the CDR3 is TGTGCCAGCTCACCACCGGAGTTTTCCCCCTACAATGAGCAGTTCTTC.

The V call is TRBV5-1, the J call TRBJ1-5; no definite D call. Germline values: CDR1 SGHRS, CDR2 YFSETQ. Trimming took 4 bases from V and 0 from J, leaving 5 bases between them. CDR3 length: 13 amino acids. CDR3 amino acids: CASSENSNQPQHF. As DNA, the CDR3 is TGCGCCAGCAGCGAGAATAGCAATCAGCCCCAGCATTTT.

The chain employs TRBV3-1 (or the pseudogene TRBV3-2) and TRBJ1-2, with a possible D match to TRBD1 (5 bases). CDR1 and CDR2 (germline): LGHDT, YNNKEL (reference sequence). V dropped 4 bases and J dropped 5 bases, with 8 bases sitting between them. The CDR3 loop spans 12 amino acids. CDR3 residues: CASSRGLYGYTF. CDR3 DNA sequence: TGTGCCAGCAGCCGGGGCTTATATGGCTACACCTTC.

This clone showed up just a few times. This chain links TRBV7-8 with TRBJ1-5; 7 positions agree with TRBD1. The length of the CDR3 is 16 residues. Trimming cost V 1 base and J 0 bases; bases outside gene matches: 3. Germline-derived CDR1 and CDR2 are SGHVS and FQNEAQ. DNA of the CDR3: TGTGCCAGCAGCTTAGTCTGGGACAGTAGCAATCAGCCCCAGCATTTT. Translating it yields CASSLVWDSSNQPQHF.

This chain links TRBV6-2 or TRBV6-3 with TRBJ2-1; TRBD2 aligns across 9 bases. Trimming at V came to 8 bases and at J to 7 bases, leaving 12 bases not matched to a gene. CDR1 and CDR2 (germline): MNHEY, SVGEGT. This CDR3 comprises 15 residues. The CDR3 bases are TGTGCCAGCCGCCACTTCGCGGGAGGGTGGAATGAGCAGTTCTTC. This gives the protein CASRHFAGGWNEQFF.

V usage is TRBV5-1 and J usage is TRBJ1-1, with a tentative D call TRBD1 (5 bases). Per the germline V gene, CDR1 is SGHRS and CDR2 is YFSETQ. The CDR3 covers 14 residues. V was trimmed by 5 bases and J by 5 bases, leaving 16 bases between them. In DNA, the CDR3 is TGCGCCAGCAGACCGACGGGGGTGCAGACTGAAGCTTTCTTT. This encodes CASRPTGVQTEAFF.

This clone was recorded a few times. The chain employs TRBV5-4 and TRBJ2-5, with D possibly matching TRBD2 (6 bases). This CDR3 contains 14 residues. Germline V gives CDR1 SGHNT, CDR2 YYREEE (reference sequence). Trimming stripped 4 bases from V and 1 base from J, with 11 bases between. This CDR3 is CASSGGLFQETQYF. CDR3 sequence (DNA): TGTGCCAGCAGCGGGGGACTCTTCCAAGAGACCCAGTACTTC.

J is TRBJ2-3 and V is TRBV18, with 14 nucleotides matching TRBD2. The V gene's germline CDR1 is KGHSH and CDR2 LQKENI. CDR3 size: 15 residues. V was clipped by 4 bases and J by 3 bases; unmatched bases: 0. The CDR3 sequence: CASSRLAGGTDTQYF. CDR3 DNA sequence: TGTGCCAGCTCACGACTAGCGGGAGGGACAGATACGCAGTATTTT.

The V gene is TRBV19, the J gene TRBJ2-7; tentatively, D is TRBD1 (5 bases). Germline V gene lookup returns CDR1 LNHDA and CDR2 SQIVND (reference sequence). Trimming pared 2 bases from V and 3 bases from J, leaving 14 bases between. The CDR3 covers 15 residues. CDR3 bases: TGTGCCAGTAGTATATATAGCCAGGGAAGCTACGAGCAGTACTTC. This gives the protein CASSIYSQGSYEQYF.

V gene TRBV6-5 combines with J gene TRBJ1-4; D may be TRBD1 (5 bases). This CDR3 region has 13 residues. Germline lookup yields CDR1 MNHEY and CDR2 SVGAGI. V was shortened by 4 bases and J by 7 bases, with 10 bases between the two germline ends. CDR3 region: CASSSQGGEKLFF. The CDR3 DNA reads TGTGCCAGCAGTTCCCAGGGAGGTGAAAAACTGTTTTTT.

The chain uses TRBV5-1 and TRBJ2-7; TRBD1 agrees at 7 bases. CDR1 and CDR2 (germline): SGHRS, YFSETQ. This CDR3 comprises 15 residues. J gave up 3 bases and V 0 bases, and 6 bases lay outside the gene matches. The CDR3 protein is CASSLASGQIYEQYF. The CDR3 nucleotides are TGCGCCAGCAGCTTGGCCTCGGGACAGATCTACGAGCAGTACTTC.

The J gene is TRBJ1-4, the V gene TRBV28, with no clear D. Germline V lookup: CDR1 MDHEN, CDR2 SYDVKM. The CDR3 has 15 amino acids. Trimming took off 6 bases at V and 8 bases at J, with 19 bases between the two ends. For the CDR3, the DNA is TGTGCCAGCAGCCCAACCGGGCCCCTAGCCGAAAAACTGTTTTTT. Amino acids: CASSPTGPLAEKLFF.